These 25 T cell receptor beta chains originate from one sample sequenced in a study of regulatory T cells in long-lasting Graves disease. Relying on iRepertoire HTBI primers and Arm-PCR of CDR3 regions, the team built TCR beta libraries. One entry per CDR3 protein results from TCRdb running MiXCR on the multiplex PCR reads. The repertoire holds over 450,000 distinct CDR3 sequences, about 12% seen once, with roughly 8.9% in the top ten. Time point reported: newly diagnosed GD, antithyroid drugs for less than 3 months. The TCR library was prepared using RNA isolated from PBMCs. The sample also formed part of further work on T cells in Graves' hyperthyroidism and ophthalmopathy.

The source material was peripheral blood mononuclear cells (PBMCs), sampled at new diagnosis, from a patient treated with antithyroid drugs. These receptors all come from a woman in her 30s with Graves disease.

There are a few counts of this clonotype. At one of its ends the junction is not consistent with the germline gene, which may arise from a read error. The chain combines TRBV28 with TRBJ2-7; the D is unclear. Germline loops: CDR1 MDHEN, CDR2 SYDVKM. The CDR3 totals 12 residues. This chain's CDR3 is CASSYGGGEQCF. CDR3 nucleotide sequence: TGTGCCAGCAGTTACGGTGGCGGCGAGCAGTGCTTC.

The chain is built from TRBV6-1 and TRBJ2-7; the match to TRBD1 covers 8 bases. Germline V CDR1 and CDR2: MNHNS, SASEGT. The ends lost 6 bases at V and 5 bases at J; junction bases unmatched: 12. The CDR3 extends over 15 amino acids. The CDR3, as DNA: TGTGCCAGCAGCCCCGTACAGGGGGAAGGACACGAGCAGTACTTC. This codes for CASSPVQGEGHEQYF.

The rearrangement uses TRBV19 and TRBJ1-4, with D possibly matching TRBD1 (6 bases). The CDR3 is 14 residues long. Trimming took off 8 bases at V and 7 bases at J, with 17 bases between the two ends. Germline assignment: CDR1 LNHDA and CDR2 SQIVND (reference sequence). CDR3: CASGGGGASEKLFF. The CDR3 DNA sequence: TGTGCCAGTGGAGGCGGGGGCGCATCTGAAAAACTGTTTTTT.

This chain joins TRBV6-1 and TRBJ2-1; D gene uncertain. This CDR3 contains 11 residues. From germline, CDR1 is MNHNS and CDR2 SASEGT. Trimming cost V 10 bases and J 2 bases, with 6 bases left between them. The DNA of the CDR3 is TGTGCCATCCAGGCCTACAATGAGCAGTTCTTC. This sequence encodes CAIQAYNEQFF.

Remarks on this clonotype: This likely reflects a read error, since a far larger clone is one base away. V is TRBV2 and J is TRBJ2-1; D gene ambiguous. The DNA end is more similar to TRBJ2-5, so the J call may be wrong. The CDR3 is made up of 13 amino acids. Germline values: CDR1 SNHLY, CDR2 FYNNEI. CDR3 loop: CAGTFGPLETQYF. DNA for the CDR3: TGTGCCGGCACCTTCGGTCCGTTAGAGACCCAGTACTTC.

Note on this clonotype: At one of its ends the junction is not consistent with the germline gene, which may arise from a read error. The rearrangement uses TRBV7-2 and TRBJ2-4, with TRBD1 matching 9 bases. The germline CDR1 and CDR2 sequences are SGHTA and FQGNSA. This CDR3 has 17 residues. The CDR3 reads CASSLRQGGLAKNIQYF. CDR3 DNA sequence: TGCGCCAGCAGCCTGAGACAGGGGGGTCTAGCCAAAAACATTCAGTACTTC.

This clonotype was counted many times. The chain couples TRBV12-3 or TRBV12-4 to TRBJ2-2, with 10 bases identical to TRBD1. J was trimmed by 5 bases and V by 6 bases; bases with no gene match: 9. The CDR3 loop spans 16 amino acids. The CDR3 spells CASSFIPGQGTGELFF. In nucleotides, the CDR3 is TGTGCCAGCAGCTTTATACCGGGACAGGGGACCGGGGAGCTGTTTTTT.

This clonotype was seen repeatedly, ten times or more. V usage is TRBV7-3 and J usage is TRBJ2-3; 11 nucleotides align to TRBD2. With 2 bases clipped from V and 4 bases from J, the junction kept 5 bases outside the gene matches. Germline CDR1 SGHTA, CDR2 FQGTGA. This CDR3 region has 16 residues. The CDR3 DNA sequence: TGTGCCAGCAGCTTACTAGCGGGAGGAAGGGCAGATACGCAGTATTTT. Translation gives CASSLLAGGRADTQYF.

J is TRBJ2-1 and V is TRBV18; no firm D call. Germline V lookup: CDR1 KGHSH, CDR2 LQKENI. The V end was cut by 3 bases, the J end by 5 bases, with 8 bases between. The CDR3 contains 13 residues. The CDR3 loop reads CASSPSPNNEQFF. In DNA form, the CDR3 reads TGTGCCAGCTCACCGTCGCCCAACAATGAGCAGTTCTTC. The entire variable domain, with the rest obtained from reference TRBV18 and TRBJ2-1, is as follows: NAGVMQNPRHLVRRRGQEARLRCSPMKGHSHVYWYRQLPEEGLKFMVYLQKENIIDESGMPKERFSAEFPKEGPSILRIQQVVRGDSAAYFCASSPSPNNEQFFGPGTRLTVL.

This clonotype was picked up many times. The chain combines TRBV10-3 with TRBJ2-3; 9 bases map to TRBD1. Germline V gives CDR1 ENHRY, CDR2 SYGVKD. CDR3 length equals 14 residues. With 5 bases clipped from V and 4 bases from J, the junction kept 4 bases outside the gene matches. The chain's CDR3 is CAISLGQGSDTQYF. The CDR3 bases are TGTGCCATCAGTTTGGGACAGGGTTCAGATACGCAGTATTTT.

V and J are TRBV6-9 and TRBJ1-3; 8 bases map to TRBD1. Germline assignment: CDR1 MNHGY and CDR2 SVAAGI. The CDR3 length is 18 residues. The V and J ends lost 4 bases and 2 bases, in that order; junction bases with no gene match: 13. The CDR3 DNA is TGTGCCAGCAGTTTAGGACAGGGTAGAGCAGAGGCTGGAAACACCATATATTTT. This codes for CASSLGQGRAEAGNTIYF.

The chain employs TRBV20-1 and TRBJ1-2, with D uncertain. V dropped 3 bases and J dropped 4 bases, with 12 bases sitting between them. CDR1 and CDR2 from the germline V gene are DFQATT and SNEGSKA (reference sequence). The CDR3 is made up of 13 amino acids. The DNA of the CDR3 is TGCAGTGCTAGCCCATCCGTGACCTATGGCTACACCTTC. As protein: CSASPSVTYGYTF.

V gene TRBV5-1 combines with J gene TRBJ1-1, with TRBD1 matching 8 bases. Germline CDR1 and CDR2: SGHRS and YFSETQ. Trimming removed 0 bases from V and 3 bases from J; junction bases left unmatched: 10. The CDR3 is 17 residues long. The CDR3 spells CASSLGTDRVTYTEAFF. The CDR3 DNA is TGCGCCAGCAGCTTGGGGACGGACAGGGTAACTTACACTGAAGCTTTCTTT. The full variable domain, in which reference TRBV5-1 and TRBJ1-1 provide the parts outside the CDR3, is KAGVTQTPRYLIKTRGQQVTLSCSPISGHRSVSWYQQTPGQGLQFLFEYFSETQRNKGNFPGRFSGRQFSNSRSEMNVSTLELGDSALYLCASSLGTDRVTYTEAFFGQGTRLTVV.

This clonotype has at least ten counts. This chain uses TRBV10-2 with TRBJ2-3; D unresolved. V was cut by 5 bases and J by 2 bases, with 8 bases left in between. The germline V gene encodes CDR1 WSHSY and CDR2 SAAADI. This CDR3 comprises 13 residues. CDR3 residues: CASSSDTTDTQYF. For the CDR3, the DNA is TGCGCCAGCAGTTCTGATACCACAGATACGCAGTATTTT.

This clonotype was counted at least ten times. CDR3 nucleotide sequence: TGTGCCAGCAGTTCCCTGACAGGGTCAGCCAACGTCCTGACTTTC. This encodes CASSSLTGSANVLTF. The V call is TRBV28, the J call TRBJ2-6; 7 bases map to TRBD1. The CDR3 contains 15 residues. Germline CDR1 reads MDHEN; CDR2 reads SYDVKM. Germline trimming cut 4 bases from V and 7 bases from J; bases unmatched to any gene: 7.

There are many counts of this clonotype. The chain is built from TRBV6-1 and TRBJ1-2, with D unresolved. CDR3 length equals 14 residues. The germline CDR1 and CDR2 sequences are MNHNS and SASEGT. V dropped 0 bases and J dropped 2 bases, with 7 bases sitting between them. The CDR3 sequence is CASSEAWQNYGYTF. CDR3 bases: TGTGCCAGCAGTGAAGCGTGGCAGAACTATGGCTACACCTTC.

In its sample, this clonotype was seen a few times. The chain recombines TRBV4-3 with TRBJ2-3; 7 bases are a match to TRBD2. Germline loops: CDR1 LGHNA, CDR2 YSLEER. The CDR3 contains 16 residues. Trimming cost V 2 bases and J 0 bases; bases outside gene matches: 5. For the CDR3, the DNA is TGCGCCAGCAGCCAACGACTTAGCGGGAGCACAGATACGCAGTATTTT. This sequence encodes CASSQRLSGSTDTQYF.

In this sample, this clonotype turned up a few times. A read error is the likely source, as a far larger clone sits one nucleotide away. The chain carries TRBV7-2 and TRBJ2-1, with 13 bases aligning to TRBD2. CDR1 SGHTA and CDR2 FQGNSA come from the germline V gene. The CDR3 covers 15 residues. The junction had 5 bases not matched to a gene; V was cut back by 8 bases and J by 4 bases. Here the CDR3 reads CASGKLAGGYNEQFF. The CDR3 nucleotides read TGTGCCAGCGGCAAACTAGCGGGAGGGTACAATGAGCAGTTCTTC.

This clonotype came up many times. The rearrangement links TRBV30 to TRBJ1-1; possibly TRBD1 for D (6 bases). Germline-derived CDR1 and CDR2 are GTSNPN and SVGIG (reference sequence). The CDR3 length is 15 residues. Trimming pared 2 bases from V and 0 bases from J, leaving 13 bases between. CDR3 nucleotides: TGTGCCTGGAGTACCTCGGACAGTTTGAACACTGAAGCTTTCTTT. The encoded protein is CAWSTSDSLNTEAFF.

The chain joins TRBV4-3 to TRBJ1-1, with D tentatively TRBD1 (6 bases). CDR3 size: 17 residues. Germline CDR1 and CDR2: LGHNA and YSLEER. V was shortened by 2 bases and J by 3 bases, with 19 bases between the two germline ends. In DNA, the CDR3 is TGCGCCAGCAGCCAACTCGGGGGCTACCCAGTATACACTGAAGCTTTCTTT. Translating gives CASSQLGGYPVYTEAFF.

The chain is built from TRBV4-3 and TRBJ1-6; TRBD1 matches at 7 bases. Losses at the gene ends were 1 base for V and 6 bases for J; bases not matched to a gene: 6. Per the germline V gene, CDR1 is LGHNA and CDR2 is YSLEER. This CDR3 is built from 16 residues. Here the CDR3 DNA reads TGCGCCAGCAGCCAAGCGACAGGGATCCTTAATTCACCCCTCCACTTT. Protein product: CASSQATGILNSPLHF.

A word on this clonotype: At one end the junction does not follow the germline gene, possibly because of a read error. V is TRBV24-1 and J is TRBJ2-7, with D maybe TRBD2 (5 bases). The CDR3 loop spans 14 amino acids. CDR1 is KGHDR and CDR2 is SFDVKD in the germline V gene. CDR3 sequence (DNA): TGTGCCGCCAGTGGCCCGCGGGCCCCCTACGAGCAGTACTTC. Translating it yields CAASGPRAPYEQYF.

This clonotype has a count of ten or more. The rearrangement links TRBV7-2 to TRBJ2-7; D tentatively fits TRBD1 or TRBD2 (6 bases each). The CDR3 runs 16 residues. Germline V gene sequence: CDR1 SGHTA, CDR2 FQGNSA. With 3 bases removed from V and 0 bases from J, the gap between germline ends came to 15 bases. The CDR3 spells CASSFGAGTSSYEQYF. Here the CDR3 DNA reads TGTGCCAGCAGCTTCGGGGCGGGGACAAGCTCCTACGAGCAGTACTTC. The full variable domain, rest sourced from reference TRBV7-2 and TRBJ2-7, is GAGVSQSPSNKVTEKGKDVELRCDPISGHTALYWYRQSLGQGLEFLIYFQGNSAPDKSGLPSDRFSAERTGGSVSTLTIQRTQQEDSAVYLCASSFGAGTSSYEQYFGPGTRLTVT.

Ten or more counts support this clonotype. The DNA of the CDR3 is TGTGCCAGCAGCTTACCCGGGGGACCGCTAGCGGGAGTATATGGTGAGCAGTTCTTC. Protein sequence: CASSLPGGPLAGVYGEQFF. V usage is TRBV11-2 and J usage is TRBJ2-1; 10 bases agree with TRBD2. The CDR3 totals 19 residues. Trimming at V came to 2 bases and at J to 9 bases, leaving 19 bases not matched to a gene. CDR1 SGHAT and CDR2 FQNNGV come from the germline V gene.

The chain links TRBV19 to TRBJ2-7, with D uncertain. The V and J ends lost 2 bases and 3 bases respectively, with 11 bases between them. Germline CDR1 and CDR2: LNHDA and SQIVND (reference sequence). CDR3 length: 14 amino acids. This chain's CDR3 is CASSIFGTNYEQYF. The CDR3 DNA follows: TGTGCCAGTAGTATATTCGGCACGAACTACGAGCAGTACTTC.